Following are 14 T cell receptor beta chains from one sample sequenced in a study of T cells after posttransplantation cyclophosphamide. Profiling relied on immunoSEQ multiplex PCR, and the TCRdb table lists in-frame clones only, not all of them. The data show over 15,000 clones, approximately 81% seen once. Sampled 1 year posttransplant, controls received myeloablative marrow transplants, methotrexate and a calcineurin inhibitor. This specimen was PBMCs, taken after allogeneic stem cell transplant with calcineurin inhibitor and methotrexate. The receptors come from a female patient younger than 35 who received an allogeneic stem cell transplant from an unrelated donor, was CMV-positive, and had acute and chronic GVHD. A share of the T cells may be of graft donor origin.

Only one count was recorded for this clone. The CDR3 DNA sequence: TGTGCCAGCAGTCCCCAGGGGGCCCCTAACTATGGCTACACCTTC. Its protein product is CASSPQGAPNYGYTF. J is TRBJ1-2 and V is TRBV28; 8 positions agree with TRBD1. J gave up 0 bases and V 5 bases, and 5 bases lay outside the gene matches. The germline V gene has CDR1 MDHEN and CDR2 SYDVKM. The CDR3 runs to 15 residues.

This chain links TRBV27 with TRBJ2-5; the D gene is possibly TRBD2 (6 bases). The end of the DNA fits TRBJ2-7 better, so the J call may be wrong. The CDR3 consists of 13 residues. Germline CDR1 and CDR2: MNHEY and SMNVEV (reference sequence). Here the CDR3 reads CASSLGGGYEQYF. CDR3 nucleotides: TGTGCCAGCAGTTTAGGTGGGGGGTACGAGCAGTACTTC.

V gene TRBV19 combines with J gene TRBJ2-2; D is undetermined. The V and J ends lost 4 bases and 3 bases respectively, with 9 bases between them. Germline CDR1 LNHDA, CDR2 SQIVND (reference sequence). CDR3 size: 14 residues. The CDR3 loop is CASSTHRDTGELFF. CDR3 DNA sequence: TGTGCCAGTAGTACACACAGAGACACCGGGGAGCTGTTTTTT.

This clone was detected only a few times. The chain couples TRBV10-3 to TRBJ1-3; D is undetermined. V was pared by 4 bases and J by 5 bases, with 9 bases between. The germline CDR1 and CDR2 sequences are ENHRY and SYGVKD. CDR3 size: 13 residues. The CDR3 loop reads CAISAGGRNTIYF. The CDR3 coding sequence is TGTGCCATCAGTGCCGGAGGGCGAAACACCATATATTTT.

The V gene is TRBV5-1, the J gene TRBJ2-7; 10 bases are a match to TRBD1. The CDR3 is made up of 14 amino acids. Germline lookup yields CDR1 SGHRS and CDR2 YFSETQ. With V trimmed by 4 bases and J by 1 base, 2 bases remained unmatched. The CDR3 bases are TGCGCCAGCAGCCCGGGACAGGGGTCCTACGAGCAGTACTTC. This translates into CASSPGQGSYEQYF.

This chain joins TRBV4-1 and TRBJ2-7; D is perhaps TRBD1 (5 bases). Germline values: CDR1 MGHRA, CDR2 YSYEKL. The CDR3 spans 14 residues. The V gene lost 4 bases and the J gene lost 3 bases, with 13 bases spanning the gap. Here the CDR3 DNA reads TGCGCCAGCAGCCCCCTAGGGGATAACTACGAGCAGTACTTC. This encodes CASSPLGDNYEQYF.

CDR3 protein: CASSWDRGSLLNGNTIYF. The CDR3 DNA reads as TGTGCCAGCAGTTGGGACAGGGGATCCCTCCTAAATGGAAACACCATATATTTT. The chain couples TRBV5-6 to TRBJ1-3; 10 bases line up with TRBD1. Trimming removed 5 bases from V and 3 bases from J; junction bases left unmatched: 14. The germline gives CDR1 SGHDT, CDR2 YYEEEE. The CDR3 is made up of 18 amino acids. The complete variable domain, with remaining parts taken from reference TRBV5-6 and TRBJ1-3, reads DAGVTQSPTHLIKTRGQQVTLRCSPKSGHDTVSWYQQALGQGPQFIFQYYEEEERQRGNFPDRFSGHQFPNYSSELNVNALLLGDSALYLCASSWDRGSLLNGNTIYFGEGSWLTVV.

The chain carries TRBV19 and TRBJ1-1, with D tentatively TRBD1 (5 bases). The V end was cut by 6 bases, the J end by 6 bases, with 8 bases between. The CDR3 is made up of 11 amino acids. Germline V CDR1 and CDR2: LNHDA, SQIVND (reference sequence). This chain's CDR3 is CASRTGSEAFF. In nucleotides, the CDR3 is TGTGCCAGTAGAACAGGCTCTGAAGCTTTCTTT.

Regarding this clone: One end of the junction varies from germline; a read error may be responsible. The chain couples TRBV19 to TRBJ2-2, with D possibly TRBD2 on 6 matching bases. Germline V CDR1 and CDR2: LNHDA, SQIVND (reference sequence). The CDR3 sequence is 16 residues long. The CDR3 bases are TGTGCCAGTAAAAAGTTTTCGGAGGGAAACACCGGGGAGCTGCTTTTT. It codes for CASKKFSEGNTGELLF. The full variable domain, rest sourced from reference TRBV19 and TRBJ2-2, is DGGITQSPKYLFRKEGQNVTLSCEQNLNHDAMYWYRQDPGQGLRLIYYSQIVNDFQKGDIAEGYSVSREKKESFPLTVTSAQKNPTAFYLCASKKFSEGNTGELLFGEGSRLTVL.

The J gene is TRBJ1-1, the V gene TRBV27; maybe TRBD1 (5 bases). The CDR3 totals 12 residues. Trimming cost V 4 bases and J 11 bases, with 14 bases left between them. Germline CDR1 and CDR2: MNHEY and SMNVEV (reference sequence). DNA for the CDR3: TGTGCCAGCAGTTCCGGGACTCTCCCCGCTTTCTTT. It is translated as CASSSGTLPAFF.

This chain uses TRBV28 with TRBJ2-1; 7 positions agree with TRBD1. V shed 2 bases, J shed 8 bases, and the junction held 9 bases outside the gene matches. The germline V gene has CDR1 MDHEN and CDR2 SYDVKM. The CDR3 has 15 amino acids. CDR3 in DNA: TGTGCCAGCAGTTTAAGGGTAGGGGGCCGGGATGAGCAGTTCTTC. It translates to CASSLRVGGRDEQFF.

The chain links TRBV5-1 to TRBJ2-2; 13 nucleotides agree with TRBD2. This CDR3 region has 15 residues. CDR1 is SGHRS, CDR2 YFSETQ, per germline. The V and J ends lost 4 bases and 5 bases, in that order; junction bases with no gene match: 2. The DNA of the CDR3 is TGCGCCAGCAGCCAGGGACTAGCGGGGACCGGGGAGCTGTTTTTT. It yields the protein CASSQGLAGTGELFF. The full variable domain, in which reference TRBV5-1 and TRBJ2-2 provide the parts outside the CDR3, is KAGVTQTPRYLIKTRGQQVTLSCSPISGHRSVSWYQQTPGQGLQFLFEYFSETQRNKGNFPGRFSGRQFSNSRSEMNVSTLELGDSALYLCASSQGLAGTGELFFGEGSRLTVL.

V gene TRBV5-6 combines with J gene TRBJ2-7, with TRBD2 matching over 7 bases. The germline V gene encodes CDR1 SGHDT and CDR2 YYEEEE. CDR3 length equals 15 residues. With 0 bases clipped from V and 1 base from J, the junction kept 4 bases outside the gene matches. The chain's CDR3 is CASSLVLADSYEQYF. The CDR3 DNA reads TGTGCCAGCAGCTTGGTCCTAGCGGATTCCTACGAGCAGTACTTC.

The chain employs TRBV7-2 and TRBJ2-6, with D perhaps matching TRBD2 (5 bases). The V and J ends lost 6 bases and 2 bases respectively, with 14 bases between them. The CDR3 sequence is 16 residues long. Germline loops: CDR1 SGHTA, CDR2 FQGNSA. The CDR3 DNA follows: TGTGCCAGCAGGAAACCCCGGGGAACTGGGGCCAACGTCCTGACTTTC. It yields the protein CASRKPRGTGANVLTF.